This is a list of T cell receptor beta chains from one sample in a study of blood T cell repertoires in COVID-19. The protocol was immunoSEQ multiplex PCR, while the TCRdb copy is restricted to in-frame clones and leaves out a portion. The sample carries hundreds of thousands of clones, 89% recorded once. Sequencing input: peripheral blood. These receptors were collected from a woman aged 25 to 39 with COVID-19, enrolled during active disease. Each CDR3 is given with its conserved first and last residue. D genes are given only for firm matches. Size values are once, few and many counts, or a class for expanded clones, and some rows have none.

cdr3_aa: CASRTMGQPNYGYTF
cdr3_nt: TGTGCCAGCAGGACAATGGGACAGCCCAACTATGGCTACACCTTC
d_call: TRBD1
v_call: TRBV5-4
clone_size: NA
j_call: TRBJ1-2

cdr3_aa: CALGGHLNTGELFF
cdr3_nt: TGTGCCTTGGGGGGACACCTGAACACCGGGGAGCTGTTTTTT
d_call: NA
v_call: TRBV30
clone_size: NA
j_call: TRBJ2-2

cdr3_aa: CAWGRGAGNTIYF
cdr3_nt: TGTGCCTGGGGACGGGGGGCTGGAAACACCATATATTTT
d_call: NA
v_call: TRBV30
clone_size: NA
j_call: TRBJ1-3

cdr3_aa: CATSRGGNQETQYF
cdr3_nt: TGTGCCACCAGCAGAGGGGGCAACCAAGAGACCCAGTACTTC
d_call: NA
v_call: TRBV15
clone_size: NA
j_call: TRBJ2-5

cdr3_aa: CASSLVRGASTDTQYF
cdr3_nt: TGTGCCAGCAGCTTAGTCCGGGGGGCTAGCACAGATACGCAGTATTTT
d_call: NA
v_call: TRBV11-2
clone_size: NA
j_call: TRBJ2-3

cdr3_aa: CASSLGHPQETQYF
cdr3_nt: TGCGCCAGCAGCTTGGGACATCCCCAAGAGACCCAGTACTTC
d_call: NA
v_call: TRBV5-1
clone_size: NA
j_call: TRBJ2-5

cdr3_aa: CASSQLDRAVPPLHF
cdr3_nt: TGTGCCAGCAGTCAATTGGACAGAGCAGTCCCACCCCTCCACTTT
d_call: NA
v_call: TRBV6-5
clone_size: NA
j_call: TRBJ1-6

cdr3_aa: CASSQQAGPTGELFF
cdr3_nt: TGTGCCAGCAGCCAACAGGCAGGTCCCACCGGGGAGCTGTTTTTT
d_call: NA
v_call: TRBV14
clone_size: NA
j_call: TRBJ2-2

cdr3_aa: CASSLVTGSNIQYF
cdr3_nt: TGCGCCAGCAGCCTGGTAACAGGGTCAAACATTCAGTACTTC
d_call: NA
v_call: TRBV5-1
clone_size: NA
j_call: TRBJ2-4

cdr3_aa: CVAKGQADGEAFF
cdr3_nt: TGTGTCGCCAAGGGACAGGCTGACGGAGAAGCTTTCTTT
d_call: TRBD1
v_call: TRBV28
clone_size: NA
j_call: TRBJ1-1

cdr3_aa: CASIRTAYNEQFF
cdr3_nt: TGTGCCAGCATTAGAACAGCTTACAATGAGCAGTTCTTC
d_call: NA
v_call: TRBV6-5
clone_size: NA
j_call: TRBJ2-1

cdr3_aa: CASSQAGTGELFF
cdr3_nt: TGCGCCAGCAGTCAAGCGGGGACCGGGGAGCTGTTTTTT
d_call: NA
v_call: TRBV23-1
clone_size: NA
j_call: TRBJ2-2

cdr3_aa: CASSLVGLTGTDTQYF
cdr3_nt: TGCGCCAGCAGCTTGGTGGGCTTAACTGGCACAGATACGCAGTATTTT
d_call: NA
v_call: TRBV5-1
clone_size: NA
j_call: TRBJ2-3

cdr3_aa: CASSQLAAGGEKLFF
cdr3_nt: TGTGCCAGCAGCCAGCTGGCGGCGGGGGGTGAAAAACTGTTTTTT
d_call: NA
v_call: TRBV11-2
clone_size: NA
j_call: TRBJ1-4

cdr3_aa: CASSVDISGNQPQHF
cdr3_nt: TGTGCCAGTAGTGTCGACATTTCGGGCAATCAGCCCCAGCATTTT
d_call: NA
v_call: TRBV19
clone_size: NA
j_call: TRBJ1-5

cdr3_aa: CASRFNDRVIANQPQHF
cdr3_nt: TGTGCAAGTCGCTTTAATGACAGGGTCATCGCCAATCAGCCCCAGCATTTT
d_call: NA
v_call: TRBV12-2
clone_size: NA
j_call: TRBJ1-5

cdr3_aa: CSVKGATEAFF
cdr3_nt: TGCAGCGTAAAAGGGGCCACTGAAGCTTTCTTT
d_call: NA
v_call: TRBV29-1
clone_size: once
j_call: TRBJ1-1

cdr3_aa: CAWDRGVGEQYF
cdr3_nt: TGTGCCTGGGATCGGGGGGTAGGCGAGCAGTACTTC
d_call: TRBD2
v_call: TRBV30
clone_size: NA
j_call: TRBJ2-7

cdr3_aa: CASSGERGTNYGYTF
cdr3_nt: TGTGCCAGCAGTGGGGAGCGGGGGACCAACTATGGCTACACCTTC
d_call: NA
v_call: TRBV2
clone_size: NA
j_call: TRBJ1-2

cdr3_aa: CASSPQGYGYTF
cdr3_nt: TGTGCCAGCAGCCCCCAGGGGTATGGCTACACCTTC
d_call: NA
v_call: TRBV3-1/TRBV3-2
clone_size: NA
j_call: TRBJ1-2

cdr3_aa: CASSVHGGADSGANVLTF
cdr3_nt: TGCGCCAGCAGCGTACACGGTGGGGCGGACTCTGGGGCCAACGTCCTGACTTTC
d_call: NA
v_call: TRBV5-1
clone_size: NA
j_call: TRBJ2-6

cdr3_aa: CASSSTGERRSPLHF
cdr3_nt: TGTGCCAGCAGTTCCACAGGGGAGAGGAGGTCACCCCTCCACTTT
d_call: TRBD1
v_call: TRBV6-2/TRBV6-3
clone_size: once
j_call: TRBJ1-6

cdr3_aa: CALSGDYNEQFF
cdr3_nt: TGTGCACTAAGCGGGGATTACAATGAGCAGTTCTTC
d_call: TRBD2
v_call: TRBV2
clone_size: once
j_call: TRBJ2-1

cdr3_aa: CASSLDAIGTDTQYF
cdr3_nt: TGCGCCAGCAGCTTGGATGCAATAGGCACAGATACGCAGTATTTT
d_call: NA
v_call: TRBV5-1
clone_size: NA
j_call: TRBJ2-3

cdr3_aa: CASSHLQSGRTKNIQYF
cdr3_nt: TGCGCCAGCAGCCACCTACAGTCTGGGAGGACCAAAAACATTCAGTACTTC
d_call: NA
v_call: TRBV4-1
clone_size: NA
j_call: TRBJ2-4

cdr3_aa: CASTLFWNTEAFF
cdr3_nt: TGTGCCAGCACCCTCTTTTGGAACACTGAAGCTTTCTTT
d_call: NA
v_call: TRBV7-3
clone_size: once
j_call: TRBJ1-1

cdr3_aa: CASSVLAPPGYEQFF
cdr3_nt: TGTGCCAGCAGCGTGCTAGCTCCCCCGGGGTATGAGCAGTTCTTC
d_call: NA
v_call: TRBV11-2
clone_size: NA
j_call: TRBJ2-1

cdr3_aa: CASSLGPGMNTEAFF
cdr3_nt: TGTGCCAGCAGCTTAGGTCCAGGAATGAACACTGAAGCTTTCTTT
d_call: NA
v_call: TRBV7-2
clone_size: NA
j_call: TRBJ1-1

cdr3_aa: CASSRHGSGNQPQHF
cdr3_nt: TGTGCCAGCAGTCGGCACGGCAGCGGGAATCAGCCCCAGCATTTT
d_call: NA
v_call: TRBV2
clone_size: NA
j_call: TRBJ1-5

cdr3_aa: CASRGDREAFF
cdr3_nt: TGTGCCAGCAGGGGGGACAGGGAAGCTTTCTTT
d_call: TRBD1
v_call: TRBV7-6
clone_size: once
j_call: TRBJ1-1

cdr3_aa: CASRYTQGEAFF
cdr3_nt: TGTGCCAGCAGATACACCCAGGGGGAAGCTTTCTTT
d_call: NA
v_call: TRBV28
clone_size: NA
j_call: TRBJ1-1

cdr3_aa: CASSAGAGGVLGTEAFF
cdr3_nt: TGTGCCAGCAGCGCCGGGGCTGGGGGGGTCCTTGGCACTGAAGCTTTCTTT
d_call: NA
v_call: TRBV9
clone_size: NA
j_call: TRBJ1-1

cdr3_aa: CASSSGYLSSPLHF
cdr3_nt: TGTGCCAGCAGCAGCGGGTACCTAAGTTCACCCCTCCACTTT
d_call: NA
v_call: TRBV7-9
clone_size: NA
j_call: TRBJ1-6

cdr3_aa: CASSVGGDSPYGYTF
cdr3_nt: TGTGCCAGCAGCGTAGGGGGGGACAGCCCGTATGGCTACACCTTC
d_call: TRBD1
v_call: TRBV9
clone_size: NA
j_call: TRBJ1-2

cdr3_aa: CASSLLVPQGARDYGYTF
cdr3_nt: TGTGCCAGCAGCTTGTTGGTCCCACAGGGGGCAAGGGACTATGGCTACACCTTC
d_call: TRBD1
v_call: TRBV5-5
clone_size: NA
j_call: TRBJ1-2

cdr3_aa: CASSLGSTEAFF
cdr3_nt: TGTGCCAGCAGCCTGGGGAGTACTGAAGCTTTCTTT
d_call: NA
v_call: TRBV2
clone_size: once
j_call: TRBJ1-1

cdr3_aa: CAWSPRQGPTGNQPQHF
cdr3_nt: TGTGCCTGGAGTCCCCGGCAGGGTCCCACAGGCAATCAGCCCCAGCATTTT
d_call: NA
v_call: TRBV30
clone_size: once
j_call: TRBJ1-5

cdr3_aa: CASSGAGGETQYF
cdr3_nt: TGTGCCAGTAGTGGGGCCGGCGGTGAGACCCAGTACTTC
d_call: NA
v_call: TRBV19
clone_size: NA
j_call: TRBJ2-5

cdr3_aa: CASSVTSGGGDEQFF
cdr3_nt: TGTGCCAGCAGCGTAACTAGCGGGGGCGGGGATGAGCAGTTCTTC
d_call: TRBD2
v_call: TRBV9
clone_size: NA
j_call: TRBJ2-1